This T cell receptor (beta chain) appears in the sequencing data of a study of graft-versus-host responses after intestinal transplantation. Across the whole study: Recipients had transplants, and these were multivisceral, liver-intestinal, or isolated intestinal. Anti-thymocyte globulin was used for induction in all recipients, who then took tacrolimus and steroids for approximately three years.

On this clone itself: Its specificity is unknown.

Study-wide results and caveats: Recipient marrow showed GvH clones, some seen first in ileum or blood.

Assay: immunoSEQ multiplex PCR; the TCRdb copy retains only in-frame clones and omits some. The sample gives about 97,000 clones, 80% to 95% of which show up once; 16% is in the top ten. The CDR3 length is 13 residues. Looked up from germline, CDR1 is SGHTA and CDR2 is FQGTGA. V was pared by 1 base and J by 4 bases, with 6 bases between. The material was PBMCs, obtained 450 to 480 days after intestinal transplant. The J gene is TRBJ2-3, the V gene TRBV7-3, with no clear D. The TCR sequence derives from a human patient who received an intestinal transplant, so some T cells may come from the graft donor. In DNA, the CDR3 is TGTGCCAGCAGCTTAAGGCTAGCAGATACGCAGTATTTT. It codes for CASSLRLADTQYF. The variable domain in full, completed from reference TRBV7-3 and TRBJ2-3, reads GAGVSQTPSNKVTEKGKYVELRCDPISGHTALYWYRQSLGQGPEFLIYFQGTGAADDSGLPNDRFFAVRPEGSVSTLKIQRTERGDSAVYLCASSLRLADTQYFGPGTRLTVL.